Listed below are T cell receptor beta chains from one sample, sequenced in a study of blood T cell repertoires in COVID-19. Sequencing used immunoSEQ multiplex PCR; TCRdb keeps in-frame clones, though not all of them. The data hold hundreds of thousands of clones, with roughly 87% observed a single time. Specimen: PBMCs or T cells enriched from blood (not recorded which). The receptors shown here come from a woman aged 25 to 45 who had recovered from COVID-19. Each CDR3 is given with its conserved first and last residue. Fields, in order: clone size, V gene, D gene, J gene, CDR3 protein, CDR3 DNA. D genes are given only for firm matches. Rows may omit the clone size; those that give it use once, few, many or a size class.

>NA|TRBV11-2|NA|TRBJ1-2
CASSIGLINYGYTF
TGTGCCAGCAGCATCGGACTGATTAACTATGGCTACACCTTC
>NA|TRBV7-9|TRBD2|TRBJ2-6
CASGSGGALSGANVLTF
TGTGCCAGCGGCAGCGGGGGGGCATTGTCTGGGGCCAACGTCCTGACTTTC
>NA|TRBV28|NA|TRBJ1-4
CATAANEKLFF
TGTGCCACCGCAGCTAATGAAAAACTGTTTTTT
>NA|TRBV7-8|TRBD2|TRBJ2-1
CASSLPPASGRGSDEQFF
TGTGCCAGCAGCTTACCCCCGGCTAGCGGGAGAGGAAGTGATGAGCAGTTCTTC
>NA|TRBV19|TRBD1|TRBJ1-1
CASNLGQAHTEAFF
TGTGCCAGTAACCTGGGACAGGCGCACACTGAAGCTTTCTTT
>NA|TRBV7-9|NA|TRBJ2-3
CASSSTGTDTQYF
TGTGCCAGCAGCTCAACGGGCACAGATACGCAGTATTTT
>NA|TRBV28|TRBD1|TRBJ2-7
CASRLRDRGSMYF
TGTGCCAGCAGACTCCGGGACAGGGGGAGTATGTACTTC
>NA|TRBV19|NA|TRBJ1-1
CASSIDRGNEAFF
TGTGCCAGTAGTATAGATCGGGGGAATGAAGCTTTCTTT
>NA|TRBV7-8|TRBD1|TRBJ1-5
CASSSGGAEQPQHF
TGTGCCAGCAGCTCAGGGGGCGCAGAGCAGCCCCAGCATTTT
>NA|TRBV19|NA|TRBJ2-5
CASSRGRGETQYF
TGTGCCAGTAGTAGGGGACGGGGGGAGACCCAGTACTTC
>NA|TRBV28|NA|TRBJ2-4
CASSIETRSSRNIQYF
TGTGCCAGCAGTATCGAGACTAGGAGCAGTAGGAACATTCAGTACTTC
>NA|TRBV13|NA|TRBJ1-1
CASTNSREAFF
TGTGCCAGCACCAATTCGAGGGAAGCTTTCTTT
>NA|TRBV5-1|NA|TRBJ2-1
CASSFVGQYNEQFF
TGCGCCAGCAGCTTTGTGGGACAATACAATGAGCAGTTCTTC
>once|TRBV5-1|NA|TRBJ1-1
CASSPGTTNTEAFF
TGCGCCAGCAGCCCCGGGACAACGAACACTGAAGCTTTCTTT